This record looks at one T cell receptor beta chain sequence and its context. Antigen: not known. The data were obtained in a study of T cells expressing NK-cell markers. Study-wide context: Sequencing covered eight donors, seven HCMV-seropositive and one seronegative. Study-level points and caveats: Where several donors were concerned, these clonotypes also led the CD3+CD56-NKG2C+ fraction.

Germline CDR1 SEHNR, CDR2 FQNEAQ (reference sequence). The CDR3 consists of 16 residues. The TCR beta cDNA came from 5'RACE template switching with UMIs. One entry per CDR3 protein, without DNA, is what TCRdb gives after re-calling the 5' RACE reads. The sample spans 550,000 to 600,000 distinct CDR3 sequences; the ten largest clones claim 3.5% to 4.5%. The sequence came from a man aged 18 to 29 in good health. The sample consisted of blood T cells: a sorted CD56 or NKG2C T cell subset, CD4+ or CD8+ T cells, or bulk PBMC T cells (not recorded which). V usage is TRBV7-9 and J usage is TRBJ2-7. CDR3 residues: CASSLPDQNRYYEQYF.